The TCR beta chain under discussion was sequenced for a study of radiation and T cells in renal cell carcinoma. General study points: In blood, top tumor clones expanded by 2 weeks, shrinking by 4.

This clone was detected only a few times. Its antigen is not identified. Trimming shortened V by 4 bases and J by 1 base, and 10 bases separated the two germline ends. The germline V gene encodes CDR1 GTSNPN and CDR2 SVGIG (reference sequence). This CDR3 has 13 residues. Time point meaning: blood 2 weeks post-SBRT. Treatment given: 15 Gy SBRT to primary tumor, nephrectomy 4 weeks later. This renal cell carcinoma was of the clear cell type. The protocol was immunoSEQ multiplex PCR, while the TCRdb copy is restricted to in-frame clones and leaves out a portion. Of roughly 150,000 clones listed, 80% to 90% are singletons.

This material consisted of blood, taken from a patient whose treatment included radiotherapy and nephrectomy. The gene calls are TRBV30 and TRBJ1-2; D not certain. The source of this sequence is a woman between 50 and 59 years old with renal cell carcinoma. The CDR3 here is CAWKLGFNYGYTF. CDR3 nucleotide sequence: TGTGCCTGGAAGCTTGGGTTTAACTATGGCTACACCTTC.